This entry is about one TCR beta chain. V was clipped by 4 bases and J by 15 bases; unmatched bases: 8. CDR3 length: 12 amino acids. Germline-derived CDR1 and CDR2 are MDHEN and SYDVKM. PCRs were each spiked with synthetic TCR analog templates. Sequenced by immunoSEQ multiplex PCR; TCRdb stores in-frame clones only, minus some. This table has 45,000 to 55,000 clones, 60% to 85% appearing once. Time point: pretreatment peripheral blood. All patients handed over anywhere from 1 to 8 samples, pretreatment and on-treatment. These data are taken from a study of PD-L1 blockade in urothelial cancer. As for the study in general: The analyses of blood took place 3 weeks (second dose) and 6 weeks after treatment start.

The source material was PBMCs, sampled around atezolizumab (anti-PD-L1) treatment. This TCR derives from an older man with urothelial cancer. V and J are TRBV28 and TRBJ1-5, with 8 bases identical to TRBD1. The CDR3 here is CASSSSRTGRHF. Here the CDR3 DNA reads TGTGCCAGCAGTTCATCTCGGACAGGGCGGCATTTT.